This T cell receptor beta chain originates from a study of T cell responses to AZD1222 COVID-19 vaccine. Germline lookup yields CDR1 LNHDA and CDR2 SQIVND (reference sequence). V shed 6 bases, J shed 0 bases, and the junction held 11 bases outside the gene matches. The CDR3 is made up of 17 amino acids. Only in-frame clones appear in the TCRdb table, and some are missing; sequencing was by immunoSEQ multiplex PCR. The sample consists of about 200,000 clones, more than 85% of them appearing once. In regard to this clone: Its antigen is unknown.

Findings and caveats of the study: Repertoire samples came only from after the peak T cell response. Dominant at 160-218 and 743-854, vaccine-associated CD4 TCRs also spanned spike.

Whether given at about 4 or about 12 weeks, second doses were pooled. V and J are TRBV19 and TRBJ1-3, with TRBD1 matching over 7 bases. This TCR came from an adult who received the AZD1222 COVID-19 vaccine. Here the sequenced sample was peripheral blood, taken 28 days after the second AZD1222 dose. The CDR3 is CASRRQGTDRSGNTIYF. The CDR3 nucleotides are TGTGCCAGTAGGCGACAGGGAACCGACCGCTCTGGAAACACCATATATTTT.